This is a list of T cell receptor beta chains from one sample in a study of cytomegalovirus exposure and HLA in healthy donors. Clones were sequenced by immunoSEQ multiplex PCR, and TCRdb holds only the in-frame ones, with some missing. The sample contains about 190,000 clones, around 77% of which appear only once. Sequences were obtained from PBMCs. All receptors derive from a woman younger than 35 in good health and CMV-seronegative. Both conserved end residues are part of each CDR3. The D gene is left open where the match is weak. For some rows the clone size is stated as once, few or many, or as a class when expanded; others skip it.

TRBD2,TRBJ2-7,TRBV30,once,TGTGCCGGGGGGGGGAGGCGGGAGGGAAAGCAGTACTTC,CAGGGRREGKQYF
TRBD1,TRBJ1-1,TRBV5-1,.,TGCGCCACAGGACAGGGTATGGGGAGCACTGAAGCTTTCTTT,CATGQGMGSTEAFF
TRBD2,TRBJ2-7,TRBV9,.,TGTGCCAGCAGCATAGCGGGGGATAACTACGAGCAGTACTTC,CASSIAGDNYEQYF
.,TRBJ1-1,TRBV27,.,TGTGCCAGCAGTTTATCGGTCGGGGGGCGAAGCACTGAAGCTTTCTTT,CASSLSVGGRSTEAFF
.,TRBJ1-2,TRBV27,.,TGTGCCAGCAGTTTAGACCCCAATCAGCGATACTATGGCTACACCTTC,CASSLDPNQRYYGYTF
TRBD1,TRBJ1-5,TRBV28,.,TGTGCCAGCAGAGGGACAGTGTCGAATCAGCCCCAGCATTTT,CASRGTVSNQPQHF
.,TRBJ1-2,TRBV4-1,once,TGCGCCAGCAGCCAAGAGAGGGGAGGGCTGGACTATGGCTACACCTTC,CASSQERGGLDYGYTF
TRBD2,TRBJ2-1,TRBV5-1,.,TGCGCCAGCAGCTTAGGGACTAGCGGGGACAATGAGCAGTTCTTC,CASSLGTSGDNEQFF
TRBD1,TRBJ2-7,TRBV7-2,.,TGTGCCAGCAGCCCCGGGGACAGGCCCTACGAGCAGTACTTC,CASSPGDRPYEQYF
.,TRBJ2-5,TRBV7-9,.,TGTGCCAGCAGCTTAGTGGGCGAGACCCAGTACTTC,CASSLVGETQYF
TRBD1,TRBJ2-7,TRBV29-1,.,TGCAGCGTTGGAAGACAGGGGCCCCAATACGAGCAGTACTTC,CSVGRQGPQYEQYF
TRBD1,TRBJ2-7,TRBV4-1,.,TGCGCCAGCAGCCATGGGACAGTGTTCTCCTACGAGCAGTACTTC,CASSHGTVFSYEQYF
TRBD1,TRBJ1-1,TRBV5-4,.,TGTGCCAGCAGCTTGCGGGACAGGGGACCTGAAGCTTTCTTT,CASSLRDRGPEAFF
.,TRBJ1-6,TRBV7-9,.,TGTGCCAGCAGCTCTAGCCTTGGGGGGGGCAGATCACCCCTCCACTTT,CASSSSLGGGRSPLHF
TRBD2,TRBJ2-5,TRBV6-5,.,TGTGCCAGCAGTCCGATAGCGGGAGTGGAGACCCAGTACTTC,CASSPIAGVETQYF
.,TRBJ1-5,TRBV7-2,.,TGTGCCAGCAGTATTAGGGGGAACCAGCCCCAGCATTTT,CASSIRGNQPQHF